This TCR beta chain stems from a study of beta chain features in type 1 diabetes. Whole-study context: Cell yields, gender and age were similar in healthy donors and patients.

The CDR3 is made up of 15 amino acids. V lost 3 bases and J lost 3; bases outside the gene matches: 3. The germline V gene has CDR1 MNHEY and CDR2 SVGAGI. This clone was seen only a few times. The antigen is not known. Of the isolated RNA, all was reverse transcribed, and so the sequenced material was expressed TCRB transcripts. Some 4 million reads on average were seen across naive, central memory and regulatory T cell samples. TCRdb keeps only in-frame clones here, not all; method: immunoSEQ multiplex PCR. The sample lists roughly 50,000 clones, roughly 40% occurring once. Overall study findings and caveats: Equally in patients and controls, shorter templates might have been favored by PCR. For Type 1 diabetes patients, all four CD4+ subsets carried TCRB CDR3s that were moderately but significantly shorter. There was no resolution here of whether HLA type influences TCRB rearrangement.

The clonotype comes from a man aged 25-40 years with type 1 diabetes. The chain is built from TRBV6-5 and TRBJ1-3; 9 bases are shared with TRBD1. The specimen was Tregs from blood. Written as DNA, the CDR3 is TGTGCCAGCAGTTATGGGACAGGGATTGGAAACACCATATATTTT. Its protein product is CASSYGTGIGNTIYF.